A single sample is the source of the 29 T cell receptor beta chains below, sequenced in a study of Graves' ophthalmopathy and Graves' hyperthyroidism. Transcripts of RNA were the source for amplifying TCR beta CDR3 regions. HTBI primers served in a first-round RT-PCR, which a second-round multiplex PCR followed. MiXCR, run by TCRdb on the multiplex PCR reads, gives a single entry per CDR3 protein. The table includes roughly 480,000 distinct CDR3 sequences, about an eighth detected once. What was sequenced was blood. Receptors originate from a woman aged 25-40 years with Graves' ophthalmopathy.

This clonotype was recorded at least ten times. The rearrangement links TRBV12-5 to TRBJ2-2; D remains ambiguous. Trimming took off 7 bases at V and 0 bases at J, with 9 bases between the two ends. Germline V gene data show CDR1 as LGHNT and CDR2 as FRNRAP. The CDR3 has 14 residues. In nucleotides, the CDR3 is TGTGCTAGTGCTCCCAGCGCGAACACCGGGGAGCTGTTTTTT. Its protein is CASAPSANTGELFF.

This clonotype was counted ten times or more. This chain links TRBV6-5 with TRBJ1-1; the match to TRBD1 covers 7 bases. From germline, CDR1 is MNHEY and CDR2 SVGAGI. V was clipped by 4 bases and J by 0 bases; unmatched bases: 5. The CDR3 is 15 residues long. DNA of the CDR3: TGTGCCAGCAGTTTCGGACAGGCCCTGAACACTGAAGCTTTCTTT. This translates into CASSFGQALNTEAFF.

This clonotype appeared many times. CDR3 sequence reads: CASTQLGSGANVLTF. The CDR3 DNA follows: TGTGCCAGCACCCAGTTAGGCTCTGGGGCCAACGTCCTGACTTTC. This sequence joins TRBV6-1 and TRBJ2-6; D remains ambiguous. V was shortened by 7 bases and J by 0 bases, with 10 bases between the two germline ends. The CDR3 is 15 residues long. The V gene's germline CDR1 is MNHNS and CDR2 SASEGT.

There are many counts of this clonotype. The chain's CDR3 is CSVEEGKNYEQYF. For the CDR3, the DNA is TGCAGCGTTGAGGAGGGGAAAAACTACGAGCAGTACTTC. The V call is TRBV29-1, the J call TRBJ2-7; D perhaps matches TRBD2 (6 bases). The V end was cut by 3 bases, the J end by 3 bases, with 12 bases between. The CDR3 has 13 residues. Germline V gives CDR1 SQVTM, CDR2 ANQGSEA.

This clonotype was seen repeatedly, ten times or more. V and J are TRBV6-4 and TRBJ2-7; 10 positions agree with TRBD1. Unmatched junction bases numbered 14, after V lost 6 bases and J lost 0 bases. This CDR3 is built from 18 residues. Germline assignment: CDR1 MRHNA and CDR2 SNTAGT. The chain's CDR3 is CASRPRNSGTGVSYEQYF. DNA for the CDR3: TGTGCCAGCAGACCTCGAAACTCCGGGACAGGGGTCTCCTACGAGCAGTACTTC.

This clonotype was recorded many times. The chain recombines TRBV6-2 or TRBV6-3 with TRBJ2-5; TRBD2 matches 12 bases. The germline V gene has CDR1 MNHEY and CDR2 SVGEGT. Trimming removed 6 bases from V and 5 bases from J; junction bases left unmatched: 7. The CDR3 is 15 residues long. The CDR3 DNA follows: TGTGCCAGCAGGCCTCGGACTAGCGGGATTGAGACCCAGTACTTC. It specifies CASRPRTSGIETQYF.

This clonotype came up a few times. CDR3: CASSLPPSRRMNTEAFF. In DNA, the CDR3 is TGTGCCAGCAGCCTACCTCCCTCCCGGCGGATGAACACTGAAGCTTTCTTT. The chain links TRBV11-1 to TRBJ1-1; D is unresolved. This CDR3 has 17 residues. Trimming stripped 5 bases from V and 0 bases from J, with 19 bases between. Germline V lookup: CDR1 SGHAT, CDR2 FQDESV (reference sequence).

This clonotype was recorded at least ten times. V gene TRBV7-9 combines with J gene TRBJ1-5; D call uncertain. Germline-derived CDR1 and CDR2 are SEHNR and FQNEAQ (reference sequence). The V and J ends lost 5 bases and 3 bases respectively, with 8 bases between them. This CDR3 spans 13 amino acids. This CDR3 is CASSALTNQPQHF. The CDR3 DNA reads TGTGCCAGCAGCGCACTTACCAATCAGCCCCAGCATTTT.

This clonotype came up many times. The chain joins TRBV25-1 to TRBJ1-1; D uncertain. Germline V gene lookup returns CDR1 MGHDK and CDR2 SYGVNS. The CDR3 sequence is 13 residues long. V was trimmed by 6 bases and J by 3 bases, leaving 11 bases between them. The CDR3 sequence: CASSDAWDTEAFF. Here the CDR3 DNA reads TGTGCCAGCAGCGATGCGTGGGACACTGAAGCTTTCTTT.

This clonotype showed up many times. The chain has TRBV6-5 and TRBJ2-5; TRBD1 matches at 7 bases. With 0 bases clipped from V and 5 bases from J, the junction kept 6 bases outside the gene matches. The CDR3 has 15 residues. Germline CDR1 reads MNHEY; CDR2 reads SVGAGI. CDR3 residues: CASSYSGGEVETQYF. DNA of the CDR3: TGTGCCAGCAGTTACTCAGGGGGCGAGGTTGAGACCCAGTACTTC.

This clonotype has at least ten counts. One junction end disagrees with the germline gene, perhaps due to a read error. CDR3 coding DNA: TGTACCAGCAGCAGGGGGCGCTTGGACGGGGAGCTGTTTTTT. Translating it yields CTSSRGRLDGELFF. The V and J genes are TRBV7-3 and TRBJ2-2; the match to TRBD1 covers 8 bases. The V gene's germline CDR1 is SGHTA and CDR2 FQGTGA. The CDR3 covers 14 residues.

This clonotype was recorded at least ten times. This chain links TRBV19 with TRBJ1-1; D is undetermined. Per germline, CDR1 LNHDA and CDR2 SQIVND (reference sequence). Trimming pared 9 bases from V and 1 base from J, leaving 9 bases between. The CDR3 has 12 amino acids. The CDR3 bases are TGTGCCAGCTTTATAGGGAACACTGAAGCTTTCTTT. It specifies CASFIGNTEAFF.

At least ten counts were recorded for this clonotype. V gene TRBV6-6 combines with J gene TRBJ1-1; perhaps TRBD1 as D (5 bases). The CDR3 runs 14 residues. The germline CDR1 and CDR2 sequences are MNHNY and SVGAGI (reference sequence). Between the trimmed V and J ends, which lost 6 bases and 2 bases, there was a span of 13 bases. Here the CDR3 DNA reads TGTGCCAGCAGACTCAGGGTGGATAACACTGAAGCTTTCTTT. It is translated as CASRLRVDNTEAFF.

The chain employs TRBV30 and TRBJ1-1; 8 nucleotides match TRBD1. The CDR3 extends over 13 amino acids. Trimming cost V 5 bases and J 0 bases; bases outside gene matches: 2. Germline CDR1 GTSNPN, CDR2 SVGIG (reference sequence). This chain's CDR3 is CAWRQGLNTEAFF. CDR3 nucleotides: TGTGCCTGGCGACAGGGGTTGAACACTGAAGCTTTCTTT.

V gene TRBV2 combines with J gene TRBJ1-1; D is unclear. This CDR3 is 14 amino acids long. V was shortened by 1 base and J by 4 bases, with 10 bases between the two germline ends. CDR1 and CDR2 from the germline V gene are SNHLY and FYNNEI. In DNA, the CDR3 is TGTGCCAGCAGTGAAGAAGGGAGAGTCACTGAAGCTTTCTTT. Translation: CASSEEGRVTEAFF.

Ten or more counts support this clonotype. V gene TRBV6-1 combines with J gene TRBJ2-7; perhaps TRBD2 as D (6 bases). The CDR3 has 14 amino acids. CDR1 and CDR2 from the germline V gene are MNHNS and SASEGT. V lost 4 bases and J lost 7, with 17 bases in between. CDR3 nucleotide sequence: TGTGCCAGCAGTGGTCAGAGCGGGTCGGGAGAGCAGTACTTC. This gives the protein CASSGQSGSGEQYF.

The chain has TRBV14 and TRBJ1-1; D is uncertain. This CDR3 has 16 amino acids. V was trimmed by 0 bases and J by 1 base, leaving 12 bases between them. The germline gives CDR1 SGHDN, CDR2 FVKESK. Here the CDR3 DNA reads TGTGCCAGCAGCCAAGAAGGATACTTACCGAACACTGAAGCTTTCTTT. It yields the protein CASSQEGYLPNTEAFF.

The sample holds many counts of this clonotype. The chain combines TRBV6-1 with TRBJ1-6; possible D gene TRBD1, 5 bases. Trimming removed 2 bases at V and 10 bases at J, with 15 bases between. CDR3 size: 15 residues. CDR1 is MNHNS, CDR2 SASEGT, per germline. The CDR3, as DNA: TGTGCCAGCAGTGAACCGTCGCAGGGCCCCTCACCCCTCCACTTT. Translation gives CASSEPSQGPSPLHF.

This chain links TRBV20-1 with TRBJ1-3, with TRBD1 matching 7 bases. Germline loops: CDR1 DFQATT, CDR2 SNEGSKA (reference sequence). The CDR3 spans 16 residues. Trimming cost V 1 base and J 0 bases; bases outside gene matches: 6. The CDR3 region is CSARVPDRFSGNTIYF. CDR3 bases: TGCAGTGCTAGAGTCCCGGACAGGTTCTCTGGAAACACCATATATTTT.

This clonotype occurred a few times. The chain carries TRBV4-1 and TRBJ1-1; D is unresolved. This CDR3 is built from 15 residues. Germline lookup yields CDR1 MGHRA and CDR2 YSYEKL. The ends were cut back, 1 base at V and 0 bases at J, with 9 bases in the middle. The CDR3 here is CASSQVQAMNTEAFF. Written as DNA, the CDR3 is TGCGCCAGCAGCCAAGTGCAGGCCATGAACACTGAAGCTTTCTTT.

The sample holds many counts of this clonotype. This chain connects TRBV12-3 or TRBV12-4 to TRBJ1-2; possible D gene TRBD1, 5 bases. This CDR3 is built from 13 residues. Trimming removed 1 base from V and 6 bases from J, with 9 bases in between. CDR3 DNA: TGTGCCAGCAGTTTAGGCAGGGAAAATGGCTACACCTTC. Protein sequence: CASSLGRENGYTF.

This clonotype was found a few times. The chain links TRBV29-1 to TRBJ1-2; 9 bases map to TRBD1. This CDR3 contains 13 residues. Trimming cost V 4 bases and J 4 bases; bases outside gene matches: 4. Germline-derived CDR1 and CDR2 are SQVTM and ANQGSEA. The CDR3 nucleotides read TGCAGCGTTGTGACAGGGGGAGTCTATGGCTACACCTTC. Translated, it gives CSVVTGGVYGYTF. The variable domain in full, with the rest retrieved from reference TRBV29-1 and TRBJ1-2, is SAVISQKPSRDICQRGTSLTIQCQVDSQVTMMFWYRQQPGQSLTLIATANQGSEATYESGFVIDKFPISRPNLTFSTLTVSNMSPEDSSIYLCSVVTGGVYGYTFGSGTRLTVV.

This clonotype was seen a few times. The chain is built from TRBV28 and TRBJ2-7; D may match TRBD1 or TRBD2 (5 bases each). V dropped 3 bases and J dropped 2 bases, with 14 bases sitting between them. Germline values: CDR1 MDHEN, CDR2 SYDVKM. The CDR3 sequence is 15 residues long. CDR3 in DNA: TGTGCCAGCAGTTTTCTCTACCGGGGCGCCTACGAGCAGTACTTC. As protein: CASSFLYRGAYEQYF.

In the case of this clonotype: It is likely a read error, because the conserved phenylalanine at the end of the CDR3 is missing. V is TRBV5-1 and J is TRBJ2-7; a weak D match, TRBD1 (7 bases). Germline loops: CDR1 SGHRS, CDR2 YFSETQ. Trimming took off 3 bases at V and 3 bases at J, with 10 bases between the two ends. The CDR3 has 13 residues. The CDR3 DNA is TGCGCCAGCAGCTACAGGGGACTCTACGAGCAGTACTCC. It translates to CASSYRGLYEQYS.

The chain couples TRBV2 to TRBJ2-2; 9 nucleotides align to TRBD1. Per germline, CDR1 SNHLY and CDR2 FYNNEI. After removal of 6 bases from V and 10 bases from J, the junction contained 6 bases not matched to a gene. The CDR3 spans 13 residues. CDR3 region: CASSRDREEELFF. The CDR3, as DNA: TGTGCCAGCAGCCGGGACAGGGAAGAGGAGCTGTTTTTT. Combining the CDR3 with reference TRBV2 and TRBJ2-2 gives the whole variable domain EPEVTQTPSHQVTQMGQEVILRCVPISNHLYFYWYRQILGQKVEFLVSFYNNEISEKSEIFDDQFSVERPDGSNFTLKIRSTKLEDSAMYFCASSRDREEELFFGEGSRLTVL.

A word on this clonotype: A much larger clone differs from this one at a single base, so this may be a read error. The chain combines TRBV15 with TRBJ2-5, with a tentative D call TRBD2 (5 bases). Looked up from germline, CDR1 is LNHNV and CDR2 is YYDKDF (reference sequence). The CDR3 loop spans 14 amino acids. Trimming shortened V by 5 bases and J by 8 bases, and 18 bases separated the two germline ends. The CDR3 protein is CATSPPAARDTQYF. DNA of the CDR3: TGTGCCACCAGCCCTCCAGCGGCGCGAGATACCCAGTACTTC. Filled out from reference TRBV15 and TRBJ2-5, the complete variable domain reads DAMVIQNPRYQVTQFGKPVTLSCSQTLNHNVMYWYQQKSSQAPKLLFHYYDKDFNNEADTPDNFQSRRPNTSFCFLDIRSPGLGDTAMYLCATSPPAARDTQYFGPGTRLLVL.

The sample holds many counts of this clonotype. V gene TRBV12-3 or TRBV12-4 combines with J gene TRBJ1-1, with no clear D. Trimming pared 7 bases from V and 3 bases from J, leaving 9 bases between. This CDR3 contains 12 residues. The CDR3 loop reads CASTSLDTEAFF. The CDR3 nucleotides read TGTGCCAGCACTTCCTTGGACACTGAAGCTTTCTTT.

This clonotype was recorded many times. The J gene is TRBJ2-7, the V gene TRBV15, with D perhaps matching TRBD1 (6 bases). CDR1 and CDR2 from the germline V gene are LNHNV and YYDKDF (reference sequence). The CDR3 spans 15 residues. Trimming left V 0 bases short and J 4 bases short, with 13 bases between. CDR3 residues: CATSRDAGDQYEQYF. The DNA for the CDR3 is TGTGCCACCAGCAGAGATGCAGGGGATCAATACGAGCAGTACTTC.

The sample holds many counts of this clonotype. This chain uses TRBV6-1 with TRBJ1-6; 9 nucleotides match TRBD1. The J segment lost 10 bases and the V segment lost 3 bases, leaving 7 bases of the junction unmatched. The CDR3 length is 15 residues. CDR1 MNHNS and CDR2 SASEGT come from the germline V gene. The chain's CDR3 is CASSEPGQGGSPLHF. For the CDR3, the DNA is TGTGCCAGCAGTGAGCCGGGACAGGGAGGATCACCCCTCCACTTT.